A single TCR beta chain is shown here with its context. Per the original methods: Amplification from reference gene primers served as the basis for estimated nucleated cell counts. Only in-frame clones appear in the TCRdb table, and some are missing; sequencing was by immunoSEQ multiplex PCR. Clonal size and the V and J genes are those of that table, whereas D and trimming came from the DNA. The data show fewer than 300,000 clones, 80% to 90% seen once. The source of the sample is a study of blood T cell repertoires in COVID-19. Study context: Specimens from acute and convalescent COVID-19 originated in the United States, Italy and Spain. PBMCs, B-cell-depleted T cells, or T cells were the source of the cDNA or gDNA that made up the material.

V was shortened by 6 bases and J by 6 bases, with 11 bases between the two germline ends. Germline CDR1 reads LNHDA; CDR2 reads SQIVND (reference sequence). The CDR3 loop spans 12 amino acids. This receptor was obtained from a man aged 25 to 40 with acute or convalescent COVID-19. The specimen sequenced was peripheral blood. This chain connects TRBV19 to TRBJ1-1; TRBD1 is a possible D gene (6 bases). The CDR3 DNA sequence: TGTGCCAGTAGCTCAGGGGTCGCTGAAGCTTTCTTT. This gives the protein CASSSGVAEAFF.